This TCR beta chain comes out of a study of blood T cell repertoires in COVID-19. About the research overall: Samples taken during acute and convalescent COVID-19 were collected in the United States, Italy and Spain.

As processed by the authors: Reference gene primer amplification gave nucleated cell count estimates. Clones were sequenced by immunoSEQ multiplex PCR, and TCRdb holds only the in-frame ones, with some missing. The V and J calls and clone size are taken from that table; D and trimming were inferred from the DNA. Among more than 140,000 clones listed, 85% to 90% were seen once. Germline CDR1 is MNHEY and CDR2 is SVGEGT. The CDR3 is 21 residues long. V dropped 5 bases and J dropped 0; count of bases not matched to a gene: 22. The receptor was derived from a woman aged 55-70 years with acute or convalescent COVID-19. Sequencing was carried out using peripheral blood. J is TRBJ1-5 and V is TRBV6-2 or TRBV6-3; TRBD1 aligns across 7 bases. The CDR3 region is CASSEWVNRGLPSYSNQPQHF. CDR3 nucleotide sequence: TGTGCCAGCAGTGAGTGGGTCAACAGGGGCCTGCCTTCATATAGCAATCAGCCCCAGCATTTT.